A single sample is the source of the 28 T cell receptor beta chains below, sequenced in a study of blood T cell repertoires in COVID-19 (dated by TCRdb to the early 2020s). Receptor amplification or capture employed the immunoSEQ multiplex PCR assay. Imported from immuneACCESS, the table was reduced by TCRdb to in-frame sequences with V and J called. These copies leave out some clones; in studies compared against another copy, an unresolved V gene accounts for under half, and the cause of the remainder is not known. The sample has about 23,000 clones on record, 94% of them singletons. The leading ten clones occupy more than 4% of the sample. Material for sequencing was peripheral blood. The receptors stem from a woman in her 50s with active COVID-19.

The gene calls are TRBV5-4 and TRBJ2-1, with 7 nucleotides matching TRBD2. CDR1 is SGHNT and CDR2 is YYREEE in the germline V gene (reference sequence). The CDR3 sequence is 11 residues long. V lost 4 bases to trimming and J lost 10 bases; unmatched junction nucleotides: 2. DNA for the CDR3: TGTGCCAGCAGCACGACTAGCGAGCAGTTCTTC. It specifies CASSTTSEQFF.

This clone was recorded only once. J is TRBJ2-2 and V is TRBV19, with D possibly TRBD1 on 6 matching bases. The CDR3 loop spans 14 amino acids. Trimming removed 6 bases from V and 6 bases from J, with 14 bases in between. The V gene's germline CDR1 is LNHDA and CDR2 SQIVND (reference sequence). CDR3 coding DNA: TGTGCCAGTAGCCTACAGGGTACGTCCGGGGAGCTGTTTTTT. Its translation: CASSLQGTSGELFF.

The chain couples TRBV4-2 to TRBJ2-6, with 7 bases aligning to TRBD1. Unmatched junction bases numbered 7, after V lost 2 bases and J lost 0 bases. CDR3 length equals 18 residues. Looked up from germline, CDR1 is LGHNA and CDR2 is YNFKEQ. CDR3 loop: CASSQPGQLSSGANVLTF. For the CDR3, the DNA is TGTGCCAGCAGCCAACCGGGACAGTTATCCTCTGGGGCCAACGTCCTGACTTTC.

This clone was observed a single time. The rearrangement uses TRBV2 and TRBJ2-7; no firm D call. CDR3 length: 12 residues. Trimming removed 2 bases from V and 4 bases from J, with 6 bases in between. CDR1 is SNHLY and CDR2 is FYNNEI in the germline V gene. CDR3 in DNA: TGTGCCAGCAGTGAACAGTCTTACGAGCAGTACGTC. It translates to CASSEQSYEQYV.

V is TRBV7-2 and J is TRBJ2-4; D gene ambiguous. This CDR3 region has 15 residues. Trimming cost V 5 bases and J 0 bases, with 11 bases left between them. In germline, CDR1 is SGHTA, CDR2 FQGNSA. The chain's CDR3 is CASSPRVLAKNIQYF. CDR3 in DNA: TGTGCCAGCAGCCCTCGGGTACTAGCCAAAAACATTCAGTACTTC.

The chain links TRBV28 to TRBJ2-2, with D possibly being TRBD1 (6 bases). Looked up from germline, CDR1 is MDHEN and CDR2 is SYDVKM. The V end lost 8 bases, the J end lost 0 bases, and 10 bases lay between the germline ends. The CDR3 has 14 residues. This CDR3 is CASEGHPNTGELFF. The CDR3 DNA follows: TGTGCCAGCGAGGGACACCCGAACACCGGGGAGCTGTTTTTT.

The chain combines TRBV29-1 with TRBJ2-5; D uncertain. V was pared by 4 bases and J by 1 base, with 13 bases between. The germline CDR1 and CDR2 sequences are SQVTM and ANQGSEA. The CDR3 totals 14 residues. The CDR3 here is CSVVGGEVQETQYF. In nucleotides, the CDR3 is TGCAGCGTTGTGGGTGGAGAGGTCCAAGAGACCCAGTACTTC.

This clone came up a few times. This chain joins TRBV2 and TRBJ1-2; D is unclear. CDR3 size: 15 residues. V was shortened by 10 bases and J by 1 base, with 19 bases between the two germline ends. Germline CDR1 and CDR2: SNHLY and FYNNEI. As DNA, the CDR3 is TGTGCCATCCTGGGGAGGGAAGCGGATAACTATGGCTACACCTTC. Its translation is CAILGREADNYGYTF.

This sequence joins TRBV3-1 (or the pseudogene TRBV3-2) and TRBJ1-2, with D possibly matching TRBD1 (6 bases). The CDR3 extends over 13 amino acids. Germline V gene data show CDR1 as LGHDT and CDR2 as YNNKEL (reference sequence). V dropped 6 bases and J dropped 5 bases, with 13 bases sitting between them. The CDR3 DNA reads as TGTGCCAGCAGAGGAGCAGGGGAGTATGGCTACACCTTC. This translates into CASRGAGEYGYTF.

CDR3 coding DNA: TGTGCCAGCAGTTCGACAGAGCCCGGGGAGCTGTTTTTT. Residues: CASSSTEPGELFF. The chain employs TRBV28 and TRBJ2-2; maybe TRBD1 (5 bases). The germline V gene has CDR1 MDHEN and CDR2 SYDVKM. The CDR3 covers 13 residues. Trimming cost V 4 bases and J 6 bases, with 9 bases left between them. The full variable domain, in which reference TRBV28 and TRBJ2-2 provide the parts outside the CDR3, is DVKVTQSSRYLVKRTGEKVFLECVQDMDHENMFWYRQDPGLGLRLIYFSYDVKMKEKGDIPEGYSVSREKKERFSLILESASTNQTSMYLCASSSTEPGELFFGEGSRLTVL.

V usage is TRBV11-1 and J usage is TRBJ2-3, with D maybe TRBD1 (6 bases). Germline V gene sequence: CDR1 SGHAT, CDR2 FQDESV (reference sequence). CDR3 size: 15 residues. V gave up 1 base and J gave up 3 bases, with 11 bases separating them. The CDR3 sequence: CASSLGPGETDTQYF. The CDR3 DNA is TGTGCCAGCAGCTTAGGGCCAGGGGAGACAGATACGCAGTATTTT.

V usage is TRBV29-1 and J usage is TRBJ1-1; weak D call: TRBD1 (5 bases). The CDR3 spans 16 residues. Germline CDR1 and CDR2: SQVTM and ANQGSEA. Trimming stripped 6 bases from V and 1 base from J, with 21 bases between. CDR3 in DNA: TGCAGCGTGAAAAATGGGACTTCCTATCGGAACACTGAAGCTTTCTTT. It specifies CSVKNGTSYRNTEAFF.

V and J are TRBV28 and TRBJ2-3, with no clear D. Trimming took off 2 bases at V and 1 base at J, with 13 bases between the two ends. The length of the CDR3 is 16 residues. Germline CDR1 and CDR2: MDHEN and SYDVKM. The DNA for the CDR3 is TGTGCCAGCAGTTTACTTTCCGCCACGGGCACAGATACGCAGTATTTT. This codes for CASSLLSATGTDTQYF.

This chain connects TRBV29-1 to TRBJ1-4; tentative D call: TRBD1 (6 bases). CDR1 SQVTM and CDR2 ANQGSEA come from the germline V gene. The CDR3 loop spans 12 amino acids. V was pared by 4 bases and J by 8 bases, with 11 bases between. The CDR3 DNA sequence: TGCAGCGTTGGAGCGGGGACAGAAAAACTGTTTTTT. This translates into CSVGAGTEKLFF.

The rearrangement uses TRBV19 and TRBJ2-3; D might be TRBD1 (5 bases). This CDR3 region has 20 residues. From germline, CDR1 is LNHDA and CDR2 SQIVND (reference sequence). The germline V and J ends were trimmed by 5 bases and 0 bases, with 27 bases remaining between them. This CDR3 is CASSPRWDKDIYPSTDTQYF. In nucleotides, the CDR3 is TGTGCCAGTAGTCCCAGGTGGGATAAGGACATCTACCCTAGCACAGATACGCAGTATTTT.

The chain uses TRBV5-1 and TRBJ2-3; TRBD2 matches 7 bases. There are 15 residues in the CDR3. CDR1 and CDR2 from the germline V gene are SGHRS and YFSETQ. J was trimmed by 1 base and V by 9 bases; bases with no gene match: 11. CDR3 coding DNA: TGCGCCACCTCCTTAGCGGGCGGGGGCACAGATACGCAGTATTTT. Residues: CATSLAGGGTDTQYF. The entire variable domain, with the rest obtained from reference TRBV5-1 and TRBJ2-3, is as follows: KAGVTQTPRYLIKTRGQQVTLSCSPISGHRSVSWYQQTPGQGLQFLFEYFSETQRNKGNFPGRFSGRQFSNSRSEMNVSTLELGDSALYLCATSLAGGGTDTQYFGPGTRLTVL.

V and J are TRBV19 and TRBJ1-5, with a tentative D call TRBD1 (6 bases). From germline, CDR1 is LNHDA and CDR2 SQIVND (reference sequence). Trimming cost V 4 bases and J 7 bases, with 14 bases left between them. This CDR3 contains 14 residues. This CDR3 is CASSKGGPRQPQHF. The CDR3 DNA reads as TGTGCCAGTAGTAAGGGGGGGCCTCGGCAGCCCCAGCATTTT.

V is TRBV4-1 and J is TRBJ1-6; 7 bases line up with TRBD1. The germline gives CDR1 MGHRA, CDR2 YSYEKL. Unmatched junction bases numbered 8, after V lost 4 bases and J lost 8 bases. The CDR3 has 15 amino acids. The CDR3 DNA reads as TGCGCCAGCAGCCGAACAGGGGCTAGAGATTCACCCCTCCACTTT. The encoded protein is CASSRTGARDSPLHF.

In the case of this clone: This specimen includes other DNA sequences encoding the same CDR3. The rearrangement links TRBV9 to TRBJ1-5; D unclear. Germline V gene data show CDR1 as SGDLS and CDR2 as YYNGEE. Trimming left V 3 bases short and J 4 bases short, with 8 bases between. The CDR3 covers 13 residues. The CDR3 DNA sequence: TGTGCCAGCAGCGCGAGTGGTAATCAGCCCCAGCATTTT. It encodes CASSASGNQPQHF.

J is TRBJ1-5 and V is TRBV28; no reliable D call. V lost 7 bases to trimming and J lost 0 bases, with 19 bases between them. CDR3 length: 17 residues. Germline CDR1 MDHEN, CDR2 SYDVKM. The CDR3 nucleotides read TGTGCCAGCACCTCCGTTCAGCGCTTCAATAGCAATCAGCCCCAGCATTTT. Translating it yields CASTSVQRFNSNQPQHF.

J is TRBJ2-5 and V is TRBV7-9; 7 bases map to TRBD1. Germline V lookup: CDR1 SEHNR, CDR2 FQNEAQ (reference sequence). This CDR3 has 12 amino acids. V trimming: 5 bases; J trimming: 10 bases; junction bases outside the gene matches: 7. The CDR3: CASSLGDSYQYF. CDR3 nucleotides: TGTGCCAGCAGCCTAGGGGACAGTTACCAGTACTTC. The full variable domain, rest sourced from reference TRBV7-9 and TRBJ2-5, is DTGVSQNPRHKITKRGQNVTFRCDPISEHNRLYWYRQTLGQGPEFLTYFQNEAQLEKSRLLSDRFSAERPKGSFSTLEIQRTEQGDSAMYLCASSLGDSYQYFGPGTRLLVL.

Of note for this clone: The sample holds other DNA sequences that translate to the same CDR3. The gene calls are TRBV7-9 and TRBJ1-2, with D uncertain. Deletions cut 7 bases from V and 2 bases from J, with 8 bases between. In germline, CDR1 is SEHNR, CDR2 FQNEAQ (reference sequence). The CDR3 is 12 residues long. CDR3 amino acids: CASTPLNYGYTF. The CDR3 region has the DNA TGTGCCAGCACCCCATTGAACTATGGCTACACCTTC. Variable domain in full (rest from reference TRBV7-9 and TRBJ1-2): DTGVSQNPRHKITKRGQNVTFRCDPISEHNRLYWYRQTLGQGPEFLTYFQNEAQLEKSRLLSDRFSAERPKGSFSTLEIQRTEQGDSAMYLCASTPLNYGYTFGSGTRLTVV.

The chain recombines TRBV5-1 with TRBJ1-4; D gene unclear. The germline V and J ends were trimmed by 0 bases and 7 bases, with 10 bases remaining between them. Germline V gene lookup returns CDR1 SGHRS and CDR2 YFSETQ. The CDR3 contains 14 residues. Here the CDR3 reads CASSLDGRSEKLFF. As DNA, the CDR3 is TGCGCCAGCAGCTTGGATGGAAGGAGTGAAAAACTGTTTTTT.

By share, this clone counts as medium-sized. J is TRBJ1-1 and V is TRBV4-2, with no clear D. Trimming cost V 0 bases and J 10 bases, with 15 bases left between them. The CDR3 has 14 amino acids. The germline CDR1 and CDR2 sequences are LGHNA and YNFKEQ. In DNA, the CDR3 is TGTGCCAGCAGCCAAGATAGGAGTAATGGAGCAGCTTTCTTT. It yields the protein CASSQDRSNGAAFF.

This clone is termed large. This rearrangement joins TRBV6-4 to TRBJ2-1; D possibly corresponds to TRBD2 (7 bases). Germline lookup yields CDR1 MRHNA and CDR2 SNTAGT. The CDR3 runs to 13 residues. V dropped 4 bases and J dropped 5 bases, with 9 bases sitting between them. Here the CDR3 reads CASSVGGDNEQFF. The CDR3 DNA is TGTGCCAGCAGTGTAGGGGGGGACAATGAGCAGTTCTTC.

The J gene is TRBJ1-2, the V gene TRBV6-4; 9 bases agree with TRBD1. J was trimmed by 4 bases and V by 5 bases; bases with no gene match: 2. There are 13 residues in the CDR3. CDR1 and CDR2 from the germline V gene are MRHNA and SNTAGT. CDR3 sequence: CASSTGQGYGYTF. The CDR3, as DNA: TGTGCCAGCAGTACGGGACAGGGCTATGGCTACACCTTC.

The CDR3, as DNA: TGTGCCAGCAGTCCGGGGGGGGACTACGAGCAGTACTTC. Amino acid sequence: CASSPGGDYEQYF. The V gene is TRBV6-6, the J gene TRBJ2-7; 8 bases are shared with TRBD2. V shed 5 bases, J shed 3 bases, and the junction held 3 bases outside the gene matches. This CDR3 has 13 amino acids. Per germline, CDR1 MNHNY and CDR2 SVGAGI (reference sequence).

This sequence joins TRBV28 and TRBJ2-1, with 8 nucleotides matching TRBD2. Germline trimming cut 6 bases from V and 5 bases from J; bases unmatched to any gene: 9. Germline loops: CDR1 MDHEN, CDR2 SYDVKM. The CDR3 runs 15 residues. The CDR3 nucleotides read TGTGCCAGCAGAATGGCAAGCGGGGGAAACAATGAGCAGTTCTTC. This codes for CASRMASGGNNEQFF.